This TCR beta chain stems from a study of type 1 regulatory T cells. This clonotype showed up just a few times. TCRdb called the reads again in MiXCR, with one record for every CDR3 protein. Altogether some 90,000 distinct CDR3 sequences are present, 30% to 35% being singletons, with the ten largest covering 2% to 2.5%. The CDR3 is made up of 12 amino acids. Trimming took off 5 bases at V and 0 bases at J, with 3 bases between the two ends. Per the germline V gene, CDR1 is SNHLY and CDR2 is FYNNEI. The receptor was isolated from a human donor in good health. The gene calls are TRBV2 and TRBJ2-3; D gene unclear. Sequenced input: CD4+ T cells, either the whole sample or a sorted fraction (not recorded which). The CDR3 loop is CASSSSTDTQYF. CDR3 nucleotides: TGTGCCAGCAGTAGCAGCACAGATACGCAGTATTTT.